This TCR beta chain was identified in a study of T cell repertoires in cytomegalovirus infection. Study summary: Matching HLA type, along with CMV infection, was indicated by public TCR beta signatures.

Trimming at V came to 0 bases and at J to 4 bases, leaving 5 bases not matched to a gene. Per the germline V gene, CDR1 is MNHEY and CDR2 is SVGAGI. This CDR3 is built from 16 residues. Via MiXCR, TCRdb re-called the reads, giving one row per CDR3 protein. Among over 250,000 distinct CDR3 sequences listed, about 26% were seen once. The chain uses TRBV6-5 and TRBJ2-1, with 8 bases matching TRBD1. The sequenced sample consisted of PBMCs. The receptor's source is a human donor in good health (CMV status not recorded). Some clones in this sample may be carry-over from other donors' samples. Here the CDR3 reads CASSYSWTGLYNEQFF. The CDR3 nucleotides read TGTGCCAGCAGTTACTCGTGGACAGGGCTTTACAATGAGCAGTTCTTC.